The 29 T cell receptor beta chains given below trace back to one sample, sequenced in a study of CD8+ T cells in alopecia areata (dated by TCRdb to 2017 to 2018). The library was obtained by the immunoSEQ multiplex PCR assay. For TCR sequencing, RNA was extracted from every sample and reverse transcribed into cDNA to serve as template. Here the immuneACCESS table is served through TCRdb, limited to in-frame sequences with V and J called. Missing clones are a known gap in these copies; in checked studies unresolved V genes cover under half, and the rest lacks a known reason. The table for this sample lists roughly 180,000 clones; roughly three fifths of them were counted only once. The ten largest clones capture about 3.5% of the sample. What the time point label conveys for this sample: four to five weeks on oral tofacitinib. The treatment or condition label, as the study defines it: oral pan-JAK inhibitor, 5-10 mg twice daily.

The sequencing here drew on CD4+ T cells sorted from blood, taken at week 4, from a patient treated with tofacitinib. Receptors originate from a human donor with alopecia areata.

V gene TRBV7-2 combines with J gene TRBJ1-1; possible D gene TRBD1, 5 bases. This CDR3 has 15 amino acids. V gave up 4 bases and J gave up 0 bases, with 12 bases separating them. Germline V gene lookup returns CDR1 SGHTA and CDR2 FQGNSA. The CDR3 nucleotides are TGTGCCAGCAGCTCAAGCGACAGTTTGAACACTGAAGCTTTCTTT. This gives the protein CASSSSDSLNTEAFF.

The chain has TRBV7-2 and TRBJ2-3; no firm D call. The CDR3 has 15 residues. V gave up 5 bases and J gave up 5 bases, with 17 bases separating them. CDR1 SGHTA and CDR2 FQGNSA come from the germline V gene. The DNA of the CDR3 is TGTGCCAGCAGCCAAACCGGTAACCTAGGAGATACGCAGTATTTT. This encodes CASSQTGNLGDTQYF.

J is TRBJ1-1 and V is TRBV7-9; no definite D call. There are 15 residues in the CDR3. In germline, CDR1 is SEHNR, CDR2 FQNEAQ (reference sequence). V was trimmed by 0 bases and J by 5 bases, leaving 13 bases between them. The DNA of the CDR3 is TGTGCCAGCAGCTTAGCACAAAGGGAAGGGACTGAAGCTTTCTTT. This codes for CASSLAQREGTEAFF.

The chain combines TRBV9 with TRBJ1-1, with D tentatively TRBD1 (6 bases). The CDR3 is 15 amino acids. Germline lookup yields CDR1 SGDLS and CDR2 YYNGEE. V was trimmed by 3 bases and J by 1 base, leaving 13 bases between them. The CDR3 loop is CASSDQGRSNTEAFF. CDR3 sequence (DNA): TGTGCCAGCAGCGATCAGGGGCGGTCGAACACTGAAGCTTTCTTT.

The chain employs TRBV30 and TRBJ1-6, with TRBD1 identical over 8 bases. The CDR3 contains 12 residues. Germline lookup yields CDR1 GTSNPN and CDR2 SVGIG (reference sequence). Losses at the gene ends were 4 bases for V and 7 bases for J; bases not matched to a gene: 0. The CDR3 region is CAWNRGNSPLHF. In DNA form, the CDR3 reads TGTGCCTGGAACAGGGGGAATTCACCCCTCCACTTT.

This rearrangement joins TRBV7-2 to TRBJ1-2; possible D gene TRBD1, 6 bases. There are 15 residues in the CDR3. The germline V gene encodes CDR1 SGHTA and CDR2 FQGNSA. The V gene lost 5 bases and the J gene lost 4 bases, with 17 bases spanning the gap. The CDR3 protein is CASSIEGGGSYGYTF. The CDR3 coding sequence is TGTGCCAGCAGCATTGAGGGGGGAGGAAGCTATGGCTACACCTTC. Full variable domain (remainder filled in from reference TRBV7-2 and TRBJ1-2): GAGVSQSPSNKVTEKGKDVELRCDPISGHTALYWYRQSLGQGLEFLIYFQGNSAPDKSGLPSDRFSAERTGGSVSTLTIQRTQQEDSAVYLCASSIEGGGSYGYTFGSGTRLTVV.

The chain joins TRBV9 to TRBJ1-3, with D hard to call. The CDR3 has 14 residues. Trimming shortened V by 1 base and J by 0 bases, and 5 bases separated the two germline ends. Germline CDR1 is SGDLS and CDR2 is YYNGEE. The CDR3: CASSVTSSGNTIYF. The CDR3 DNA reads as TGTGCCAGCAGCGTAACAAGCTCTGGAAACACCATATATTTT.

This clone was picked up a small number of times. V gene TRBV5-1 combines with J gene TRBJ2-1, with D perhaps TRBD1 or TRBD2 (5 bases each). The V end lost 4 bases, the J end lost 6 bases, and 20 bases lay between the germline ends. The CDR3 loop spans 16 amino acids. CDR1 is SGHRS and CDR2 is YFSETQ in the germline V gene. The CDR3 region has the DNA TGCGCCAGCAGCACGATCTCCGCCGGGACCGTCAATGAGCAGTTCTTC. This codes for CASSTISAGTVNEQFF.

V gene TRBV29-1 combines with J gene TRBJ1-2; D not resolved. The CDR3 consists of 11 residues. Germline V gives CDR1 SQVTM, CDR2 ANQGSEA. V was shortened by 4 bases and J by 5 bases, with 8 bases between the two germline ends. CDR3 protein: CSVGTIYGYTF. CDR3 in DNA: TGCAGCGTTGGGACCATATATGGCTACACCTTC.

The chain has TRBV30 and TRBJ2-3; the D is unclear. CDR3 length equals 12 residues. V gave up 1 base and J gave up 5 bases, with 7 bases separating them. CDR1 and CDR2 (germline): GTSNPN, SVGIG (reference sequence). The CDR3 nucleotides are TGTGCCTGGAGTGAGGCCCGAGATACGCAGTATTTT. Translating gives CAWSEARDTQYF.

This clone came up once. The rearrangement joins TRBV5-4 to TRBJ2-7; D is unclear. The V end was cut by 4 bases, the J end by 2 bases, with 13 bases between. The CDR3 spans 14 residues. CDR1 is SGHNT and CDR2 is YYREEE in the germline V gene (reference sequence). The CDR3 spells CASSPGSRPYEQYF. The CDR3 DNA reads TGTGCCAGCAGCCCCGGGTCGAGACCCTACGAGCAGTACTTC.

This clone has only a few counts. The V and J genes are TRBV6-6 and TRBJ1-1, with a possible D match to TRBD1 (5 bases). Germline V CDR1 and CDR2: MNHNY, SVGAGI (reference sequence). This CDR3 has 13 residues. The V end was cut by 5 bases, the J end by 6 bases, with 13 bases between. The CDR3 protein is CASSGRGSSEAFF. As DNA, the CDR3 is TGTGCCAGCAGTGGGAGGGGATCGTCTGAAGCTTTCTTT.

This clone has just a few counts. V gene TRBV25-1 combines with J gene TRBJ2-7; D could derive from TRBD1 or TRBD2 (7 bases each). Deletions cut 5 bases from V and 2 bases from J, with 13 bases between. Germline CDR1 is MGHDK and CDR2 is SYGVNS. CDR3 length equals 14 residues. The CDR3 DNA sequence: TGTGCCAGCAGTTTACAGGGGAGGGCCTACGAGCAGTACTTC. Translation gives CASSLQGRAYEQYF.

This rearrangement joins TRBV29-1 to TRBJ1-1; maybe TRBD1 (5 bases). Germline values: CDR1 SQVTM, CDR2 ANQGSEA. CDR3 length equals 17 residues. V was shortened by 6 bases and J by 0 bases, with 23 bases between the two germline ends. CDR3 sequence: CSVLGALNLKMNTEAFF. For the CDR3, the DNA is TGCAGCGTCCTAGGGGCTCTAAATCTTAAAATGAACACTGAAGCTTTCTTT.

The chain recombines TRBV4-1 with TRBJ2-3; 9 nucleotides line up with TRBD1. V shed 7 bases and J 4 bases; nucleotides not matched to a gene: 3. The CDR3 is made up of 13 amino acids. Germline assignment: CDR1 MGHRA and CDR2 YSYEKL. CDR3 sequence (DNA): TGCGCCAGCACAGGGACAGGGTCAGATACGCAGTATTTT. Translated, it gives CASTGTGSDTQYF.

V usage is TRBV29-1 and J usage is TRBJ2-3; either TRBD1 or TRBD2 may fit D (5 bases each). The CDR3 spans 12 residues. Deletions cut 8 bases from V and 0 bases from J, with 9 bases between. The V gene's germline CDR1 is SQVTM and CDR2 ANQGSEA. The CDR3 sequence: CSTGTSTDTQYF. Here the CDR3 DNA reads TGCAGCACCGGGACCAGCACAGATACGCAGTATTTT.

V usage is TRBV9 and J usage is TRBJ2-2, with unresolved D. Germline CDR1 SGDLS, CDR2 YYNGEE. Trimming removed 0 bases from V and 4 bases from J, with 4 bases in between. The CDR3 has 13 residues. CDR3 in amino acids: CASSVEPTGELFF. The CDR3, as DNA: TGTGCCAGCAGCGTAGAACCCACCGGGGAGCTGTTTTTT.

J is TRBJ2-3 and V is TRBV19; possibly TRBD1 for D (5 bases). The V end was cut by 8 bases, the J end by 0 bases, with 15 bases between. CDR1 LNHDA and CDR2 SQIVND come from the germline V gene (reference sequence). The CDR3 extends over 15 amino acids. DNA for the CDR3: TGTGCCAGTGCCGACAGACCGTCTAGCACAGATACGCAGTATTTT. Translated: CASADRPSSTDTQYF.

The chain joins TRBV7-3 to TRBJ2-1; TRBD2 matches at 7 bases. Germline assignment: CDR1 SGHTA and CDR2 FQGTGA. V shed 4 bases, J shed 2 bases, and the junction held 5 bases outside the gene matches. CDR3 length equals 15 residues. The CDR3 loop is CASSSQRGAYNEQFF. In DNA form, the CDR3 reads TGTGCCAGCAGCTCCCAGCGGGGTGCCTACAATGAGCAGTTCTTC.

This clone came up once. The rearrangement joins TRBV15 to TRBJ2-7; TRBD1 matches at 12 bases. Germline trimming cut 0 bases from V and 7 bases from J; bases unmatched to any gene: 7. This CDR3 is 16 amino acids long. CDR1 LNHNV and CDR2 YYDKDF come from the germline V gene (reference sequence). The CDR3 nucleotides read TGTGCCACCAGCAGAGAAGGGGGACAGGGGGCGCGGGAGCAGTACTTC. Translation gives CATSREGGQGAREQYF.

This clone was detected once. The chain joins TRBV2 to TRBJ1-5; 7 bases agree with TRBD1. Germline lookup yields CDR1 SNHLY and CDR2 FYNNEI. Trimming at V came to 7 bases and at J to 0 bases, leaving 6 bases not matched to a gene. The CDR3 is 15 residues long. The CDR3 sequence is CASNGRGNSNQPQHF. The CDR3 DNA sequence: TGTGCCAGCAACGGCAGGGGGAATAGCAATCAGCCCCAGCATTTT.

The chain is built from TRBV2 and TRBJ2-3; D not certain. This CDR3 comprises 15 residues. Germline loops: CDR1 SNHLY, CDR2 FYNNEI. V dropped 8 bases and J dropped 1 base, with 16 bases sitting between them. The CDR3 here is CASREAPDRTDTQYF. The CDR3 DNA follows: TGTGCCAGCCGCGAGGCTCCTGACCGCACAGATACGCAGTATTTT.

The V gene is TRBV29-1, the J gene TRBJ1-2; 7 positions agree with TRBD1. Germline V gene data show CDR1 as SQVTM and CDR2 as ANQGSEA. V lost 4 bases to trimming and J lost 8 bases; unmatched junction nucleotides: 10. The CDR3 contains 13 residues. Written as DNA, the CDR3 is TGCAGCGTTGTGGGGACAGCCCAGGGGGGCTACACCTTC. It yields the protein CSVVGTAQGGYTF.

The V gene is TRBV29-1, the J gene TRBJ1-1, with D hard to call. Germline V gene sequence: CDR1 SQVTM, CDR2 ANQGSEA. Trimming removed 3 bases at V and 2 bases at J, with 13 bases between. The CDR3 totals 14 residues. The CDR3 loop reads CSVENRAGNTEAFF. The DNA for the CDR3 is TGCAGCGTTGAGAATCGAGCGGGCAACACTGAAGCTTTCTTT. Together with reference TRBV29-1 and TRBJ1-1, the CDR3 gives the full variable domain: SAVISQKPSRDICQRGTSLTIQCQVDSQVTMMFWYRQQPGQSLTLIATANQGSEATYESGFVIDKFPISRPNLTFSTLTVSNMSPEDSSIYLCSVENRAGNTEAFFGQGTRLTVV.

The chain employs TRBV28 and TRBJ2-5, with a tentative D call TRBD2 (5 bases). Germline loops: CDR1 MDHEN, CDR2 SYDVKM. This CDR3 region has 13 residues. Deletions cut 10 bases from V and 5 bases from J, with 17 bases between. In nucleotides, the CDR3 is TGTGCCACCACTAGGAACTTGGGGGAGACCCAGTACTTC. This sequence encodes CATTRNLGETQYF.

This chain connects TRBV30 to TRBJ1-2; D is unresolved. The germline V gene encodes CDR1 GTSNPN and CDR2 SVGIG (reference sequence). Between the trimmed V and J ends, which lost 3 bases and 5 bases, there was a span of 16 bases. The CDR3 contains 14 residues. The CDR3: CAWRNYLRTYGYTF. In nucleotides, the CDR3 is TGTGCCTGGAGGAATTACCTCCGTACATATGGCTACACCTTC.

The rearrangement joins TRBV9 to TRBJ2-1, with 9 bases lining up with TRBD2. Trimming cost V 0 bases and J 6 bases; bases outside gene matches: 13. The CDR3 extends over 18 amino acids. Germline loops: CDR1 SGDLS, CDR2 YYNGEE. The CDR3 DNA sequence: TGTGCCAGCAGCGTAGAGGTCAGAGTTGGGACTAGCAGCAATGAGCAGTTCTTC. Encoded protein: CASSVEVRVGTSSNEQFF.

The table lists this clone with a few counts. This chain links TRBV29-1 with TRBJ1-2; no clear D gene. The CDR3 length is 13 residues. V lost 6 bases, J lost 6 bases, and 17 bases lay in between. The germline V gene encodes CDR1 SQVTM and CDR2 ANQGSEA. The CDR3 nucleotides read TGCAGCGTCGCCCCGGTACTTTCAAATGGCTACACCTTC. It codes for CSVAPVLSNGYTF.

This clone was observed once. The chain links TRBV5-1 to TRBJ1-2, with D possibly matching TRBD1 (6 bases). CDR1 is SGHRS and CDR2 is YFSETQ in the germline V gene. V shed 4 bases and J shed 2 bases, with 15 bases lying between them. This CDR3 is 15 amino acids long. CDR3 coding DNA: TGCGCCAGCAGCCTCAGCGGGGGGGCGAACTATGGCTACACCTTC. Translation: CASSLSGGANYGYTF.